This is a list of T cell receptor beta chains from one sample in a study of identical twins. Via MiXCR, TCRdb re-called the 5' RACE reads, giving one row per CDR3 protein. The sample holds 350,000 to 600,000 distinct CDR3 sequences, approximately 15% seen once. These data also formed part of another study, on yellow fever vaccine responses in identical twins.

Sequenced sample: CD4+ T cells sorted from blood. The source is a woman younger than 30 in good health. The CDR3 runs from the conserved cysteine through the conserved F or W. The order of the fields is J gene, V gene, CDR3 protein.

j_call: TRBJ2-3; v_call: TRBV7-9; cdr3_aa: CASSLLRTDTQYF
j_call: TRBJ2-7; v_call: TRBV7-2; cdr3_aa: CASSLSVQPGYEQYF
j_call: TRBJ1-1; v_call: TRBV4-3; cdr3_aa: CASSHQLDRDSTEAFF
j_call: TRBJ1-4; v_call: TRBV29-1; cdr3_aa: CSVTPGRRPEKLFF
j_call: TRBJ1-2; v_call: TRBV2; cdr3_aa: CASSEEGGYTF
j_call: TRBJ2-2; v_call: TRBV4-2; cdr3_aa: CASSQGHGEAGELFF
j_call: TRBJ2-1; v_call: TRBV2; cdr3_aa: CACKRGLENGNEQFF
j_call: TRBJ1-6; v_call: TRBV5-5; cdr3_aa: CASSSQGGRYNSPLHF
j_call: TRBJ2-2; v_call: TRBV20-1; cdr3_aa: CSARDGRRGRNTGELFF
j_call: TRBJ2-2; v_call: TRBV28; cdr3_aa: CASRLGGKNTGELFF
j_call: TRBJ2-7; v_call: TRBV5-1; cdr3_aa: CASSSSWDSYEQYF
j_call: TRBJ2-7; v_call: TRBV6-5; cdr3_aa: CASSYSGLNSYEQYF
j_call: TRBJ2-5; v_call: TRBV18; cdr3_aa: CASSPRTSAQETQYF
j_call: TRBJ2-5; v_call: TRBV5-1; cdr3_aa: CASRGGGQLIQETQYF
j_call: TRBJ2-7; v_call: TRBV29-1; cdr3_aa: CSGSRSGGYEQYF
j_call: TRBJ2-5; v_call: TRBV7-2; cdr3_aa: CASSLGDTYQETQYF
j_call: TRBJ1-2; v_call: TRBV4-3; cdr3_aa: CSRAGGYTF
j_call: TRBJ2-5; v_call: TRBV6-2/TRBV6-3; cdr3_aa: CASSHSSGRSETQYF
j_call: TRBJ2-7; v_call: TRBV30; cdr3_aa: CAVQGSPYEQYF
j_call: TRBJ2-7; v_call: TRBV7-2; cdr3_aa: CASTLGRSSYEQYF
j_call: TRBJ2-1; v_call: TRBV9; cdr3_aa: CASSPARGLYPNEQFF
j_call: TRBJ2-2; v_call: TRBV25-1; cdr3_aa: CASSGPDTNTGELFF
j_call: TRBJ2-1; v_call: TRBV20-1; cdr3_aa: CSARGVAGGDFIYEQFF
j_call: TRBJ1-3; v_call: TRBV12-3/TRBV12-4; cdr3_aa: CASSLTGGGNTIYF
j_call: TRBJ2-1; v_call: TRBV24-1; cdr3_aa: CATSDFASGGTRNEQFF
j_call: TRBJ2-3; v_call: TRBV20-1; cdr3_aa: CSARGSGGAKPPDTQYF
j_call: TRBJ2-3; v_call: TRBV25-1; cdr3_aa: CASSVPAGGITDTQYF
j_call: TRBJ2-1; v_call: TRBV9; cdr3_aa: CASSEAGSQFF
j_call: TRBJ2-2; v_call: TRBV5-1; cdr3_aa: CASSQGSNLIRSGELFF
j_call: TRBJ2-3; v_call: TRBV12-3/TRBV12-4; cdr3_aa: CASSQSGDYDGTQYF
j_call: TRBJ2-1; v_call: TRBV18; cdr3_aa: CASSPQNSGEQFF
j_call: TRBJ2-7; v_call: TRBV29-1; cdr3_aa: CSAGQGGSEQYF